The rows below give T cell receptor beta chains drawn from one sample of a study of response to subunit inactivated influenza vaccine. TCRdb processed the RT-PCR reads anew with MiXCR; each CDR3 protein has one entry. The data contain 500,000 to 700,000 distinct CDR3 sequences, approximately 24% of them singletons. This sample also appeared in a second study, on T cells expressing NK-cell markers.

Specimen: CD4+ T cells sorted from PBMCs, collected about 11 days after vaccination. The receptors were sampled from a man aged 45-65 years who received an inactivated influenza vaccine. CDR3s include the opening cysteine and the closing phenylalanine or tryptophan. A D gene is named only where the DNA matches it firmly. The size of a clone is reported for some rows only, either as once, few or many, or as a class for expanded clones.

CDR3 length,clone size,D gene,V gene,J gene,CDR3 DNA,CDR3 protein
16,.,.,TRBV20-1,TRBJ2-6,TGCAGTGCTAGATCCATACTGAACTCTGGGGCCAACGTCCTGACTTTC,CSARSILNSGANVLTF
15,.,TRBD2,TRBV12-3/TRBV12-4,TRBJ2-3,TGTGCCAGCAGTTTGTCTAGCGGGGACGTAGATACGCAGTATTTT,CASSLSSGDVDTQYF
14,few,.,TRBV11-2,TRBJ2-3,TGTGCCAGCAGCTGGGGGCGAAGCACAGATACGCAGTATTTT,CASSWGRSTDTQYF
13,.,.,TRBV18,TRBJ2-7,TGTGCCAGCTCACCCGGACTGCCCTACGAGCAGTACTTC,CASSPGLPYEQYF
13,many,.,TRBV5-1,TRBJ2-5,TGCGCCAGCAGCAGAAGTCGAGAAGAGACCCAGTACTTC,CASSRSREETQYF
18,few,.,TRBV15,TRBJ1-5,TGTGCCACCAGCCGGGGGATTTCAAGGGGCGCGAGCAATCAGCCCCAGCATTTT,CATSRGISRGASNQPQHF
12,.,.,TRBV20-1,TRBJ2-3,TGCAGTGCCCCCCGGGAATCAGATACGCAGTATTTT,CSAPRESDTQYF
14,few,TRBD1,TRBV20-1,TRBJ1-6,TGCAGTGCACCCCGGGACAGGGGGAACTCACCCCTCCACTTT,CSAPRDRGNSPLHF
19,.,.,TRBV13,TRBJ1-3,TGTGCCAGCAGCAACCAAAAATCTCTTGATGGGTTCTCTGGAAACACCATATATTTT,CASSNQKSLDGFSGNTIYF
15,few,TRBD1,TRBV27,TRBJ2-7,TGTGCCAGCAGTCGACGGACAGGGGAAGCTAACGAGCAGTACTTC,CASSRRTGEANEQYF